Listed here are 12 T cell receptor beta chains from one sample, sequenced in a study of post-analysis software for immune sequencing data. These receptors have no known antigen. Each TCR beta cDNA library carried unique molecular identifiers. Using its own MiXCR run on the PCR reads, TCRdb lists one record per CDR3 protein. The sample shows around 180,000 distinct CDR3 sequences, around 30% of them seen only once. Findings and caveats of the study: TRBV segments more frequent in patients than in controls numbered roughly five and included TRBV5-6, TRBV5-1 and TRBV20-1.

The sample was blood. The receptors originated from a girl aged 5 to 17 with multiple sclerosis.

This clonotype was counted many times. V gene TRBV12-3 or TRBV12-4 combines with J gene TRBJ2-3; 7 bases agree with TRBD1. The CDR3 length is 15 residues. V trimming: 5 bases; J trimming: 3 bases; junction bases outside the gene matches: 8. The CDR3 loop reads CASSLTGKKTDTQYF. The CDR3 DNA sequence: TGTGCCAGCAGTCTGACAGGGAAGAAGACAGATACGCAGTATTTT.

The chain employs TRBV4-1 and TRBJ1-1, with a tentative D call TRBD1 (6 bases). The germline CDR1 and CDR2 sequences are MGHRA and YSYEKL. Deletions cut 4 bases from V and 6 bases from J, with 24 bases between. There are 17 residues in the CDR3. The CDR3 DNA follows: TGCGCCAGCAGCCCCGGTTTTTGGGGGCAGGGAGGCGCTGAAGCTTTCTTT. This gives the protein CASSPGFWGQGGAEAFF.

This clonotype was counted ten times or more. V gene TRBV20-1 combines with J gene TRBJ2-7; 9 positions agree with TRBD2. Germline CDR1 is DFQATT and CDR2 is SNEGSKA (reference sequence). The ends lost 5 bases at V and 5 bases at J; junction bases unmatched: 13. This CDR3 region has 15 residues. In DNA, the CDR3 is TGCAGTGCTGGGAGGCGTCTAGCGGGATTGGACGAGCAGTACTTC. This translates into CSAGRRLAGLDEQYF.

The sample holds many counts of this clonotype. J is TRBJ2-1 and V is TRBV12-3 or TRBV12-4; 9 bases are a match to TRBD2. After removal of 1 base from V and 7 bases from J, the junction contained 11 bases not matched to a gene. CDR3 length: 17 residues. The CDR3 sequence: CASSLVALAGVVNEQFF. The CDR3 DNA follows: TGTGCCAGCAGTTTAGTGGCCTTAGCGGGAGTTGTAAATGAGCAGTTCTTC.

In DNA form, the CDR3 reads TGCAGTGCTATGGACCTACTAGGGGTTCAGCCCCAGCATTTT. It specifies CSAMDLLGVQPQHF. This chain joins TRBV20-1 and TRBJ1-5; TRBD1 might be the D (5 bases). V dropped 4 bases and J dropped 6 bases, with 16 bases sitting between them. The germline V gene has CDR1 DFQATT and CDR2 SNEGSKA (reference sequence). This CDR3 has 14 amino acids.

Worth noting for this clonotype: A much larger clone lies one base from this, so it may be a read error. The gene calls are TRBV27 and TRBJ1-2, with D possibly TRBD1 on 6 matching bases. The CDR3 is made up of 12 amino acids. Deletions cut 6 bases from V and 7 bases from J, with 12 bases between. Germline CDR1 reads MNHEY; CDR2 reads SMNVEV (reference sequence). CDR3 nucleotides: TGTGCCAGCAGGTCCATCAGGGGTGGCTACACCTTC. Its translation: CASRSIRGGYTF.

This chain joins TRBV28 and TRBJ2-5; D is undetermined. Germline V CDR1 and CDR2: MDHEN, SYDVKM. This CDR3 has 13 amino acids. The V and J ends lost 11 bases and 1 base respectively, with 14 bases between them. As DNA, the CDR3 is TGTGCCGGCCAGTCGCCCTCCCAAGAGACCCAGTACTTC. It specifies CAGQSPSQETQYF.

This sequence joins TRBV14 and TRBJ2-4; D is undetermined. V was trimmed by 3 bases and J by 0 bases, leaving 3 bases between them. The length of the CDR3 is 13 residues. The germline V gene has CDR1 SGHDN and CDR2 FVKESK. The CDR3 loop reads CASSHLAKNIQYF. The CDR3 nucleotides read TGTGCCAGCAGCCACCTAGCCAAAAACATTCAGTACTTC.

CDR3: CASSYHTGGDGYTF. The CDR3 nucleotides are TGTGCCAGCAGTTACCACACAGGGGGGGATGGCTACACCTTC. V usage is TRBV6-6 and J usage is TRBJ1-2, with 8 nucleotides matching TRBD1. This CDR3 contains 14 residues. The V and J ends lost 2 bases and 6 bases, in that order; junction bases with no gene match: 5. Germline V gene lookup returns CDR1 MNHNY and CDR2 SVGAGI (reference sequence).

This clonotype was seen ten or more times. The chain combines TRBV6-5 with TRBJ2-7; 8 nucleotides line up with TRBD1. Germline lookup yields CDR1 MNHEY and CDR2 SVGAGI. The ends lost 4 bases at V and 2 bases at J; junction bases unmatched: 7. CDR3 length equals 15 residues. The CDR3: CASSSSGGTPYEQYF. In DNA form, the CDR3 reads TGTGCCAGCAGTTCCTCAGGGGGCACACCCTACGAGCAGTACTTC.

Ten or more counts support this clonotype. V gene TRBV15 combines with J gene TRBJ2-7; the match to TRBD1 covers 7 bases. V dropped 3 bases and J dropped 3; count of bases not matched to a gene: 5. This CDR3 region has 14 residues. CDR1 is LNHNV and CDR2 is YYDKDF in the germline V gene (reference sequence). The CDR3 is CATSSLPGGYEQYF. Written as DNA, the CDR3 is TGTGCCACCAGCAGTCTACCAGGGGGCTACGAGCAGTACTTC.

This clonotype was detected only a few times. The CDR3 DNA reads as TGTGCCAGCAGCCAGATCCAGGGTTCCAGGTCCAAGTACTTC. Amino acid sequence: CASSQIQGSRSKYF. The chain couples TRBV27 to TRBJ2-4; possibly TRBD1 for D (5 bases). The CDR3 totals 14 residues. V was trimmed by 6 bases and J by 14 bases, leaving 23 bases between them. In germline, CDR1 is MNHEY, CDR2 SMNVEV (reference sequence).